This entry lists 29 T cell receptor beta chains sequenced from one sample in a study of T cells after yellow fever vaccination. MiXCR, applied by TCRdb to the 5' RACE reads, yields one record per CDR3 protein. Among 600,000 to 750,000 distinct CDR3 sequences, 12% were seen once, and the ten largest hold more than 13%. This specimen consisted of PBMCs, obtained on the day of the yellow fever booster vaccination. These receptors were collected from a man aged 30 to 45 who received the YFV17D yellow fever vaccine.

This clonotype was counted only a few times. The V and J genes are TRBV7-8 and TRBJ2-7; 12 bases match TRBD2. The CDR3 runs 15 residues. Germline assignment: CDR1 SGHVS and CDR2 FQNEAQ. After removal of 5 bases from V and 4 bases from J, the junction contained 6 bases not matched to a gene. CDR3 bases: TGTGCCAGCAGCAAGGAGACTAGCGGGAGATACGAGCAGTACTTC. Translated, it gives CASSKETSGRYEQYF. Filled out from reference TRBV7-8 and TRBJ2-7, the complete variable domain reads GAGVSQSPRYKVAKRGQDVALRCDPISGHVSLFWYQQALGQGPEFLTYFQNEAQLDKSGLPSDRFFAERPEGSVSTLKIQRTQQEDSAVYLCASSKETSGRYEQYFGPGTRLTVT.

The chain uses TRBV20-1 and TRBJ2-3, with D maybe TRBD1 (6 bases). This CDR3 region has 13 residues. With 6 bases removed from V and 2 bases from J, the gap between germline ends came to 12 bases. Germline CDR1 DFQATT, CDR2 SNEGSKA (reference sequence). The CDR3 nucleotides are TGCAGTGCCAGGGGAGAGCCCACAGATACGCAGTATTTT. Protein sequence: CSARGEPTDTQYF.

The sample holds many counts of this clonotype. The chain couples TRBV12-3 or TRBV12-4 to TRBJ2-7; no firm D call. The CDR3 contains 12 residues. The germline V and J ends were trimmed by 8 bases and 2 bases, with 10 bases remaining between them. CDR3 residues: CASGSSTYEQYF. The CDR3 DNA follows: TGTGCCAGCGGGTCCTCCACCTACGAGCAGTACTTC.

This clonotype came up many times. The chain uses TRBV20-1 and TRBJ2-2, with unresolved D. The CDR3 is 14 amino acids. Germline assignment: CDR1 DFQATT and CDR2 SNEGSKA (reference sequence). Trimming left V 6 bases short and J 0 bases short, with 11 bases between. The CDR3 nucleotides read TGCAGTGCCCCTAAGGACCCGAACACCGGGGAGCTGTTTTTT. This codes for CSAPKDPNTGELFF.

This clonotype showed up just a few times. Here the CDR3 reads CASSAHEGGEQFF. CDR3 DNA: TGTGCCAGCTCAGCCCATGAGGGAGGTGAGCAGTTCTTC. The chain uses TRBV18 and TRBJ2-1, with TRBD2 as a possible D gene (6 bases). Germline CDR1 reads KGHSH; CDR2 reads LQKENI. V lost 5 bases to trimming and J lost 9 bases, with 14 bases between them. The CDR3 consists of 13 residues.

In this sample, this clonotype turned up a few times. The V gene is TRBV4-3, the J gene TRBJ2-3, with D perhaps matching TRBD2 (5 bases). Trimming left V 0 bases short and J 6 bases short, with 22 bases between. This CDR3 is 18 amino acids long. Germline assignment: CDR1 LGHNA and CDR2 YSLEER. CDR3 bases: TGCGCCAGCAGCCAAGATAGGAGCAGCGGCTTCAACCCTGATACGCAGTATTTT. Protein product: CASSQDRSSGFNPDTQYF.

The J gene is TRBJ1-1, the V gene TRBV11-2, with a weak D call TRBD1 (5 bases). Germline assignment: CDR1 SGHAT and CDR2 FQNNGV. The CDR3 loop spans 12 amino acids. V lost 8 bases and J 6 bases, leaving 13 bases between the germline ends. In DNA, the CDR3 is TGTGCCAGCCATACGATAGGGGCTGAAGCTTTCTTT. It specifies CASHTIGAEAFF.

This clonotype has a count of ten or more. The V and J genes are TRBV6-5 and TRBJ1-5; 7 bases map to TRBD1. This CDR3 region has 17 residues. The junction had 10 bases not matched to a gene; V was cut back by 0 bases and J by 5 bases. The germline V gene encodes CDR1 MNHEY and CDR2 SVGAGI. The CDR3 here is CASSYSNEGARDQPQHF. CDR3 bases: TGTGCCAGCAGTTACTCGAATGAGGGGGCGCGAGATCAGCCCCAGCATTTT.

The chain combines TRBV7-2 with TRBJ2-5; no definite D call. This CDR3 comprises 13 residues. Germline-derived CDR1 and CDR2 are SGHTA and FQGNSA. V was pared by 5 bases and J by 1 base, with 8 bases between. The CDR3 bases are TGTGCCAGCAGCATATGGGGCCAAGAGACCCAGTACTTC. Its protein product is CASSIWGQETQYF.

J is TRBJ2-3 and V is TRBV7-2; perhaps TRBD2 as D (6 bases). In germline, CDR1 is SGHTA, CDR2 FQGNSA. V was cut by 3 bases and J by 8 bases, with 15 bases left in between. The CDR3 is made up of 14 amino acids. CDR3 DNA sequence: TGTGCCAGCAGCTTGTTGAGGGAGGCGGGTACGCAGTATTTT. Encoded protein: CASSLLREAGTQYF.

This sequence joins TRBV19 and TRBJ2-1; D not resolved. Deletions cut 3 bases from V and 6 bases from J, with 15 bases between. This CDR3 is 15 amino acids long. The germline CDR1 and CDR2 sequences are LNHDA and SQIVND (reference sequence). The DNA of the CDR3 is TGTGCCAGTAGTATTTGGGCCGGTGACACCAATGAGCAGTTCTTC. Residues: CASSIWAGDTNEQFF.

The rearrangement links TRBV20-1 to TRBJ2-5; D not certain. This CDR3 spans 15 amino acids. V lost 2 bases and J 1 base, leaving 14 bases between the germline ends. CDR1 is DFQATT and CDR2 is SNEGSKA in the germline V gene (reference sequence). The CDR3 region has the DNA TGCAGTGCTAGAAGAGCCGGCGAACTCCAAGAGACCCAGTACTTC. It codes for CSARRAGELQETQYF.

This clonotype appeared many times. The chain uses TRBV12-3 or TRBV12-4 and TRBJ2-3, with a weak D call TRBD2 (6 bases). The CDR3 has 12 amino acids. V was cut by 6 bases and J by 4 bases, with 8 bases left in between. The CDR3, as DNA: TGTGCCAGCAGCTGGAGGGCAGATACGCAGTATTTT. Its protein product is CASSWRADTQYF.

V gene TRBV10-2 combines with J gene TRBJ2-1; weak D call: TRBD2 (6 bases). The CDR3 loop spans 16 amino acids. V gave up 5 bases and J gave up 6 bases, with 20 bases separating them. The V gene's germline CDR1 is WSHSY and CDR2 SAAADI. The chain's CDR3 is CASSYGTQLLGNEQFF. The CDR3 DNA is TGCGCCAGCAGTTACGGGACTCAACTCCTGGGCAATGAGCAGTTCTTC.

V gene TRBV5-6 combines with J gene TRBJ2-5, with TRBD2 identical over 14 bases. In germline, CDR1 is SGHDT, CDR2 YYEEEE. V dropped 4 bases and J dropped 7; count of bases not matched to a gene: 6. The CDR3 covers 15 residues. The CDR3 loop reads CASSKGLAGGVTQYF. CDR3 sequence (DNA): TGTGCCAGCAGCAAAGGACTAGCGGGAGGTGTGACCCAGTACTTC.

This clonotype was recorded a few times. The chain links TRBV20-1 to TRBJ2-7; D unclear. The CDR3 consists of 14 residues. The germline V gene encodes CDR1 DFQATT and CDR2 SNEGSKA (reference sequence). V dropped 0 bases and J dropped 2 bases, with 11 bases sitting between them. CDR3 sequence reads: CSARDSHSTYEQYF. The DNA of the CDR3 is TGCAGTGCTAGAGATAGCCACTCCACCTACGAGCAGTACTTC.

The V call is TRBV20-1, the J call TRBJ2-3, with TRBD2 matching 9 bases. J gave up 4 bases and V 1 base, and 6 bases lay outside the gene matches. The germline CDR1 and CDR2 sequences are DFQATT and SNEGSKA (reference sequence). The CDR3 runs 15 residues. CDR3 nucleotides: TGCAGTGCTAGAGTAGTAGCGGGAGTGGCAGATACGCAGTATTTT. As protein: CSARVVAGVADTQYF.

This rearrangement joins TRBV5-1 to TRBJ1-2; no firm D call. There are 14 residues in the CDR3. Germline lookup yields CDR1 SGHRS and CDR2 YFSETQ. V lost 1 base and J 2 bases, leaving 9 bases between the germline ends. Written as DNA, the CDR3 is TGCGCCAGCAGCTTGAGGGCAGAAAACTATGGCTACACCTTC. It specifies CASSLRAENYGYTF.

This clonotype appeared many times. This chain connects TRBV11-2 to TRBJ2-7, with 8 bases matching TRBD2. The CDR3 sequence is 16 residues long. V was clipped by 0 bases and J by 6 bases; unmatched bases: 10. CDR1 and CDR2 (germline): SGHAT, FQNNGV. The CDR3 nucleotides read TGTGCCAGCAGCTTAGATTACGGGACTAGGTCCAGCGAGCAGTACTTC. Translated: CASSLDYGTRSSEQYF.

This clonotype was seen ten or more times. This chain uses TRBV29-1 with TRBJ2-3; 7 positions agree with TRBD2. CDR1 is SQVTM and CDR2 is ANQGSEA in the germline V gene. The CDR3 has 14 residues. Trimming at V came to 6 bases and at J to 2 bases, leaving 8 bases not matched to a gene. The CDR3 loop is CSVAPSGLTDTQYF. The DNA of the CDR3 is TGCAGCGTAGCCCCTAGCGGACTCACAGATACGCAGTATTTT.

The chain joins TRBV5-5 to TRBJ2-5; 8 nucleotides align to TRBD1. Germline V lookup: CDR1 SGHKS, CDR2 YYEKEE (reference sequence). The CDR3 has 17 residues. V trimming: 2 bases; J trimming: 2 bases; junction bases outside the gene matches: 11. CDR3 DNA: TGTGCCAGCAGCTTTTTGCCGGGACAGGAGGTACAAGAGACCCAGTACTTC. This codes for CASSFLPGQEVQETQYF.

The chain links TRBV12-3 or TRBV12-4 to TRBJ2-3, with D possibly TRBD2 on 5 matching bases. Between the trimmed V and J ends, which lost 2 bases and 2 bases, there was a span of 8 bases. The CDR3 has 14 residues. The CDR3 nucleotides read TGTGCCAGCAGTTTAATGCGGGCCACAGATACGCAGTATTTT. It codes for CASSLMRATDTQYF.

On this clonotype: A read error may produce the germline difference seen at one junction end. The chain joins TRBV19 to TRBJ2-1; TRBD2 aligns across 15 bases. The CDR3 runs 16 residues. Germline assignment: CDR1 LNHDA and CDR2 SQIVND (reference sequence). The chain's CDR3 is CASSPRTSGRAHEPFF. CDR3 bases: TGTGCCAGTAGTCCCCGGACTAGCGGGAGGGCCCATGAGCCGTTCTTC.

Many counts were recorded for this clonotype. CDR3 in amino acids: CSARVGSYDSPLHF. The CDR3 bases are TGCAGTGCTAGAGTGGGTAGCTACGATTCACCCCTCCACTTT. The chain joins TRBV20-1 to TRBJ1-6; D call uncertain. The CDR3 sequence is 14 residues long. V was clipped by 1 base and J by 8 bases, with 12 bases between them. Germline lookup yields CDR1 DFQATT and CDR2 SNEGSKA (reference sequence).

Only a few counts were recorded for this clonotype. V usage is TRBV6-1 and J usage is TRBJ2-3; tentatively, D is TRBD1 (6 bases). Germline-derived CDR1 and CDR2 are MNHNS and SASEGT. The CDR3 totals 14 residues. V lost 8 bases to trimming and J lost 5 bases, with 17 bases between them. CDR3 sequence reads: CASRRDNKKDTQYF. CDR3 coding DNA: TGTGCCAGCCGTAGGGACAACAAAAAAGATACGCAGTATTTT.

Ten or more counts support this clonotype. The rearrangement joins TRBV7-9 to TRBJ2-1, with TRBD2 identical over 11 bases. Trimming took 5 bases from V and 5 from J; bases not matched to a gene: 11. Germline CDR1 is SEHNR and CDR2 is FQNEAQ (reference sequence). This CDR3 region has 17 residues. In DNA form, the CDR3 reads TGTGCCAGCAGCCCAAAATTGGGACTAGCGGATAACAATGAGCAGTTCTTC. Translating gives CASSPKLGLADNNEQFF. The full variable domain, in which reference TRBV7-9 and TRBJ2-1 provide the parts outside the CDR3, is DTGVSQNPRHKITKRGQNVTFRCDPISEHNRLYWYRQTLGQGPEFLTYFQNEAQLEKSRLLSDRFSAERPKGSFSTLEIQRTEQGDSAMYLCASSPKLGLADNNEQFFGPGTRLTVL.

The chain has TRBV6-5 and TRBJ2-1; 10 nucleotides align to TRBD1. The CDR3 runs 15 residues. The V segment lost 2 bases and the J segment 6 bases; nucleotides outside the gene matches: 4. The germline CDR1 and CDR2 sequences are MNHEY and SVGAGI. The CDR3 region has the DNA TGTGCCAGCAGTTACCGGGACAGGGGATTCAATGAGCAGTTCTTC. Translating gives CASSYRDRGFNEQFF.

This clonotype was observed at least ten times. The chain combines TRBV25-1 with TRBJ2-2; D is undetermined. Per germline, CDR1 MGHDK and CDR2 SYGVNS. The CDR3 length is 13 residues. V was cut by 4 bases and J by 7 bases, with 10 bases left in between. The CDR3: CASSAQGNGELFF. The CDR3 nucleotides are TGTGCCAGCAGTGCCCAAGGCAACGGGGAGCTGTTTTTT.

V and J are TRBV7-4 and TRBJ1-6; D is undetermined. V was pared by 2 bases and J by 4 bases, with 18 bases between. This CDR3 is built from 18 residues. In germline, CDR1 is SGHVT, CDR2 SQSDAQ. CDR3 region: CASSLRRHLRLYNSPLHF. The DNA of the CDR3 is TGTGCCAGCAGCTTACGAAGACATCTGCGTCTTTATAATTCACCCCTCCACTTT.